This paragraph reports one TCR beta chain. The CDR3 length is 14 residues. The germline CDR1 and CDR2 sequences are SGHTA and FQGNSA. V gave up 5 bases and J gave up 4 bases; unmatched junction bases: 7. CD45RA-negative memory and CD45RA+ naive subsets were split from the CD4+ cells. This sample stems from a study of shared clonotypes between healthy human individuals. Per the original methods: ImmunoSEQ junction-only sequences lacked quality scores, so their filtering differed. Profiling relied on immunoSEQ multiplex PCR, and the TCRdb table lists in-frame clones only, not all of them. That table is the source of V, J and clone size, and D and trimming were worked out from the DNA. Here the sample spans 2,500,000 or so clones, approximately 90% being singletons.

The chain joins TRBV7-2 to TRBJ1-2; TRBD1 matches at 7 bases. Sequencing input: naive CD4+ T cells sorted from blood. Subset denoted: CD45RA+ positively selected. The TCR sequence derives from a man younger than 35 in good health. CDR3 bases: TGTGCCAGCAGCCCAAGACAGGGTGCCTATGGCTACACCTTC. Its protein product is CASSPRQGAYGYTF.